This T cell receptor (beta chain) was profiled in a study of T cell clonality in common variable immunodeficiency. Study-level results: CVID subjects showed higher TCRbeta clonality than healthy controls. Fewer deletions and N-nucleotide insertions were reportedly seen in common variable immunodeficiency TCR beta sequences.

This clone has ten or more counts. Its antigen is not known. The sequenced fragment ends 3 residues before the CDR3 boundary, so the rest is inferred from the germline J gene. Trimming removed 0 bases from V and 6 bases from J, with 15 bases in between. This CDR3 has 15 residues. Germline CDR1 reads SGHRS; CDR2 reads YFSETQ. Sequencing was performed with immunoSEQ multiplex PCR; in TCRdb, only in-frame clones are kept and a portion is missing. The sample counts tens of thousands of clones, none seen once; the ten largest own about 6.5%. The chain uses TRBV5-1 and TRBJ1-2; the D gene is possibly TRBD1 (6 bases). The sequence came from a person between 18 and 70 years old in good health. Sequencing was performed on peripheral blood mononuclear cells. CDR3 region: CASSLAGAERDGYTF. The CDR3 bases that were read are TGCGCCAGCAGCTTGGCAGGGGCGGAACGGGATGGC. Supplemented by reference TRBV5-1 and TRBJ1-2, the full variable domain reads KAGVTQTPRYLIKTRGQQVTLSCSPISGHRSVSWYQQTPGQGLQFLFEYFSETQRNKGNFPGRFSGRQFSNSRSEMNVSTLELGDSALYLCASSLAGAERDGYTFGSGTRLTVV.